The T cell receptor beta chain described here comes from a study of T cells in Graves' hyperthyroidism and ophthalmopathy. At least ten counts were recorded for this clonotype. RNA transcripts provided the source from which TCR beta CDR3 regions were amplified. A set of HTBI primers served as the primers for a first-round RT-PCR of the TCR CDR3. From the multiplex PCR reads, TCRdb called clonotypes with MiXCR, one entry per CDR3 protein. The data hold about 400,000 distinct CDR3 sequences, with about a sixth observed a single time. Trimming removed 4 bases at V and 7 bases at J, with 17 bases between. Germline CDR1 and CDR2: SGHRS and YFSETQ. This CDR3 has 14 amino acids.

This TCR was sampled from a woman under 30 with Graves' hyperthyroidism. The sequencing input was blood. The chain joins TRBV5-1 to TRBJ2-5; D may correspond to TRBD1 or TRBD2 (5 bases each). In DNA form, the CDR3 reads TGCGCCAGCAGCCAGACAGTCCCTGAGGGGACCCAGTACTTC. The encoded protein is CASSQTVPEGTQYF.